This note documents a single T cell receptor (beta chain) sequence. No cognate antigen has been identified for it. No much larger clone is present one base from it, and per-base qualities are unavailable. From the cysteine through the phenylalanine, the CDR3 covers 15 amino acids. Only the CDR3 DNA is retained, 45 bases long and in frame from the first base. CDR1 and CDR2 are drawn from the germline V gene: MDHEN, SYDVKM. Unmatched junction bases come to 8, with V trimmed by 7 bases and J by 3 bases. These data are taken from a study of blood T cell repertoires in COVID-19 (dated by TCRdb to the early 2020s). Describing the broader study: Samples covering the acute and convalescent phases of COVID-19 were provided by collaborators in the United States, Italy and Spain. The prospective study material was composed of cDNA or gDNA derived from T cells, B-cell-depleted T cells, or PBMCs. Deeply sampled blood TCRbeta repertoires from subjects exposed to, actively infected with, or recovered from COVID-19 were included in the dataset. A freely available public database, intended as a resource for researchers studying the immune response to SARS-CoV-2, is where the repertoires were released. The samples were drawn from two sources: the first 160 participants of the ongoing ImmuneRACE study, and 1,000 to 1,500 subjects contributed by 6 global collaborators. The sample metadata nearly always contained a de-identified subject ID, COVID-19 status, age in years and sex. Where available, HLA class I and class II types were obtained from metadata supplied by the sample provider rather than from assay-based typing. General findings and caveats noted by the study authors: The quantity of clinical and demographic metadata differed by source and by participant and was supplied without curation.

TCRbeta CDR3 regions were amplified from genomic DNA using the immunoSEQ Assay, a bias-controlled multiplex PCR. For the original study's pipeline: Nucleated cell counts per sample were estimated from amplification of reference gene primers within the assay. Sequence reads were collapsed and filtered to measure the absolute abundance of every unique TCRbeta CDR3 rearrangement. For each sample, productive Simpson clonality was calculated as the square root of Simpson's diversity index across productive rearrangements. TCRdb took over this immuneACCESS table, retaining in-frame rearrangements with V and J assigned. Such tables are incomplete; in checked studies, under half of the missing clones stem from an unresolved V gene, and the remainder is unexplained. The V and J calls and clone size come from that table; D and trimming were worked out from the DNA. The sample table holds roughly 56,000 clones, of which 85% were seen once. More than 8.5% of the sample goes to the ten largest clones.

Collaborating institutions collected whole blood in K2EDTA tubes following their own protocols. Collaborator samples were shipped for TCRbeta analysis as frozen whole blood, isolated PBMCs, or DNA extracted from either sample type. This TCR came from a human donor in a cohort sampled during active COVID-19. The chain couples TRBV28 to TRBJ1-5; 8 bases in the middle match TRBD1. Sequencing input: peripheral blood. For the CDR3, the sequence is CASIRGTGNNQPQHF. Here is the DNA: TGTGCCAGCATCAGGGGGACAGGCAACAATCAGCCCCAGCATTTT.